This T cell receptor (beta chain) derives from a study of cytomegalovirus exposure and HLA in healthy donors. The wider study: Drawn from HLA-typed donors, roughly 87 million unique TCRs were held in an early data release.

This clone was seen more than once but under ten times. The PCR contained 60 Vbeta and 13 Jbeta primers. Sequencing was performed with immunoSEQ multiplex PCR; in TCRdb, only in-frame clones are kept and a portion is missing. Among about 220,000 clones listed, approximately 82% were seen once. The CDR3 is 15 residues long. Germline lookup yields CDR1 MNHNS and CDR2 SASEGT. The V end lost 3 bases, the J end lost 5 bases, and 13 bases lay between the germline ends. The sample comprised PBMCs. V gene TRBV6-1 combines with J gene TRBJ1-4; tentatively, D is TRBD1 (5 bases). The TCR was taken from a man in his late teens or twenties in good health and CMV-seronegative. The CDR3 nucleotides read TGTGCCAGCAGTGATCGGGGGGGTACAAATGAAAAACTGTTTTTT. This translates into CASSDRGGTNEKLFF.